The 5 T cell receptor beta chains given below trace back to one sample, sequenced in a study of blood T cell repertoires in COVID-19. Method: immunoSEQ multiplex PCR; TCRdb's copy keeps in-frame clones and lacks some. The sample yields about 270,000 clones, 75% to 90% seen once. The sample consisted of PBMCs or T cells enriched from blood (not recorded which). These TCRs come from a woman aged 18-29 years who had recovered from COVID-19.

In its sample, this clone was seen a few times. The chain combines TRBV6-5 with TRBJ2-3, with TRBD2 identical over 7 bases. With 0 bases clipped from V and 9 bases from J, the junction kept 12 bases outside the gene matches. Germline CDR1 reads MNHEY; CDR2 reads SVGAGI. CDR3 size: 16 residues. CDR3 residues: CASSYSRAGPTGTQYF. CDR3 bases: TGTGCCAGCAGTTACTCGCGAGCGGGGCCCACGGGCACGCAGTATTTT.

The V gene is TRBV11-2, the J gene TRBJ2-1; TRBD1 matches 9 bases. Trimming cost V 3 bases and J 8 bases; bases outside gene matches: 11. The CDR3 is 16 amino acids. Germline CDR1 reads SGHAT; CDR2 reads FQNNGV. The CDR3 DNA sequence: TGTGCCAGCAGCTTCCAGACAGGGGGGTTGGTAGATGAGCAGTTCTTC. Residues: CASSFQTGGLVDEQFF.

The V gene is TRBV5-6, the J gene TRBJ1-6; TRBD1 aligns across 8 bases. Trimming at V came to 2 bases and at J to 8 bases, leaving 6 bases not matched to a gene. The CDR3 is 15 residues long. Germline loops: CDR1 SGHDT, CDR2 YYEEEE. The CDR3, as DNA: TGTGCCAGCAGCTTTCGAGGACAGGGTTATTCACCCCTCCACTTT. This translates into CASSFRGQGYSPLHF.

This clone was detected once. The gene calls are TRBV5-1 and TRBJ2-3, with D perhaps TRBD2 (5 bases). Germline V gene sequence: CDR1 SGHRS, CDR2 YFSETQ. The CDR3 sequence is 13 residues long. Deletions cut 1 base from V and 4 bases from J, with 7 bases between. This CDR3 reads CASSLRGADTQYF. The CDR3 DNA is TGCGCCAGCAGCTTGCGGGGAGCAGATACGCAGTATTTT.

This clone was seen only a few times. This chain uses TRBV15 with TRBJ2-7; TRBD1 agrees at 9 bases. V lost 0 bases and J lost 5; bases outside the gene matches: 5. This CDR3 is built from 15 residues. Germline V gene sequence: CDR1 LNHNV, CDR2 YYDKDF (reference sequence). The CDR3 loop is CATSRDRDRVDEQYF. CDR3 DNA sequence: TGTGCCACCAGCAGAGATCGGGACAGGGTGGACGAGCAGTACTTC.